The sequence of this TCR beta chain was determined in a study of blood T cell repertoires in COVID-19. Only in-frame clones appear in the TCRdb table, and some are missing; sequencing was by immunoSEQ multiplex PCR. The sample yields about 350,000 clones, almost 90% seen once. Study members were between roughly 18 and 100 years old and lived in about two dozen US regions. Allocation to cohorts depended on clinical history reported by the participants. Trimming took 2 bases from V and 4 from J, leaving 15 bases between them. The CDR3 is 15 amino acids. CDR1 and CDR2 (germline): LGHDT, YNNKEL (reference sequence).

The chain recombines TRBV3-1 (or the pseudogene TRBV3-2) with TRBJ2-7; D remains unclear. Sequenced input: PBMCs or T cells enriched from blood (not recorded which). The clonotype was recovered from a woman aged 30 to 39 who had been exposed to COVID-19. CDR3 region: CASSQSASSRYEQYF. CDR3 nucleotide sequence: TGTGCCAGCAGCCAAAGTGCGTCGAGTCGGTACGAGCAGTACTTC.